The 22 T cell receptor beta chains below come from one sample, sequenced in a study of blood T cell repertoires in COVID-19 (dated by TCRdb to about 2020). Libraries came from the immunoSEQ multiplex PCR assay. What TCRdb holds here is the immuneACCESS table cut down to in-frame rearrangements. Part of the clones is not present; checked against another copy, under half of the missing clones reflect an unresolved V gene, and the others are unexplained. Recorded for this sample are 300,000 or so clones; roughly 89% of them occurred a single time. In total, the top ten clones hold 2.5% to 3.5% of the sample. The specimen was PBMCs or T cells enriched from blood (not recorded which). These receptors all stem from a woman in her fifties or sixties who had been exposed to COVID-19.

The gene calls are TRBV4-2 and TRBJ1-2; D uncertain. Trimming took off 4 bases at V and 6 bases at J, with 15 bases between the two ends. The CDR3 extends over 14 amino acids. The V gene's germline CDR1 is LGHNA and CDR2 YNFKEQ. The CDR3 nucleotides are TGTGCCAGCAGCCGCATCAAGACTGCCGATGGCTACACCTTC. It specifies CASSRIKTADGYTF.

This clone was counted once. The V gene is TRBV19, the J gene TRBJ2-2; possibly TRBD1 for D (6 bases). CDR1 is LNHDA, CDR2 SQIVND, per germline (reference sequence). This CDR3 is 16 amino acids long. Trimming took 3 bases from V and 5 from J, leaving 16 bases between them. CDR3: CASSMLGAVWTGELFF. CDR3 coding DNA: TGTGCCAGTAGTATGTTGGGGGCGGTATGGACCGGGGAGCTGTTTTTT.

The rearrangement links TRBV6-1 to TRBJ2-7; TRBD2 might be the D (5 bases). Trimming pared 2 bases from V and 4 bases from J, leaving 12 bases between. Germline V gene lookup returns CDR1 MNHNS and CDR2 SASEGT. There are 14 residues in the CDR3. The CDR3 bases are TGTGCCAGCAGTGAAATAGAGGGCGGGTACGAGCAGTACTTC. It translates to CASSEIEGGYEQYF.

The chain is built from TRBV28 and TRBJ1-3, with TRBD1 matching 7 bases. The CDR3 spans 16 residues. J gave up 0 bases and V 6 bases, and 8 bases lay outside the gene matches. Germline V gene lookup returns CDR1 MDHEN and CDR2 SYDVKM. CDR3 nucleotides: TGTGCCAGCAGCCGACCCGGGACAGCCTCTGGAAACACCATATATTTT. The encoded protein is CASSRPGTASGNTIYF.

This clone turned up a few times. J is TRBJ1-6 and V is TRBV28; tentative D call: TRBD1 (5 bases). The V gene lost 2 bases and the J gene lost 14 bases, with 16 bases spanning the gap. Germline lookup yields CDR1 MDHEN and CDR2 SYDVKM. This CDR3 is 14 amino acids long. The CDR3 DNA follows: TGTGCCAGCAGTTTAGGCAGGGTCGAAAGCACCCTCCACTTT. It specifies CASSLGRVESTLHF.

The chain combines TRBV27 with TRBJ2-1; 8 bases are a match to TRBD2. Per the germline V gene, CDR1 is MNHEY and CDR2 is SMNVEV (reference sequence). CDR3 size: 15 residues. With V trimmed by 3 bases and J by 6 bases, 7 bases remained unmatched. As DNA, the CDR3 is TGTGCCAGCAGTTTGTCGGGACTAGTGGGCAATGAGCAGTTCTTC. This encodes CASSLSGLVGNEQFF.

CDR3 region: CASSARDTGTDTQYF. The CDR3 nucleotides read TGTGCCAGTAGTGCCCGGGACACAGGGACAGATACGCAGTATTTT. The rearrangement joins TRBV19 to TRBJ2-3; D is perhaps TRBD1 (6 bases). The germline gives CDR1 LNHDA, CDR2 SQIVND (reference sequence). The CDR3 spans 15 residues. The germline V and J ends were trimmed by 5 bases and 3 bases, with 15 bases remaining between them.

The V call is TRBV4-1, the J call TRBJ2-4; 8 bases agree with TRBD1. The CDR3 runs to 16 residues. The germline gives CDR1 MGHRA, CDR2 YSYEKL. Unmatched junction bases numbered 8, after V lost 5 bases and J lost 2 bases. CDR3 nucleotide sequence: TGCGCCAGCAGCGATCAGGACAGGGCAACCAAAAACATTCAGTACTTC. It yields the protein CASSDQDRATKNIQYF.

The gene calls are TRBV20-1 and TRBJ1-2; D perhaps matches TRBD1 (6 bases). Trimming left V 3 bases short and J 4 bases short, with 15 bases between. Germline V gene lookup returns CDR1 DFQATT and CDR2 SNEGSKA (reference sequence). The CDR3 covers 14 residues. CDR3 protein: CSASQTGYGYGYTF. Here the CDR3 DNA reads TGCAGTGCTAGTCAAACAGGGTACGGCTATGGCTACACCTTC.

The chain joins TRBV28 to TRBJ1-1; a weak D match, TRBD1 (5 bases). The V end lost 2 bases, the J end lost 3 bases, and 13 bases lay between the germline ends. CDR3 size: 15 residues. CDR1 and CDR2 from the germline V gene are MDHEN and SYDVKM. The CDR3: CASSLVQGRDTEAFF. The CDR3 DNA reads TGTGCCAGCAGTTTAGTCCAGGGTCGGGACACTGAAGCTTTCTTT.

The chain links TRBV2 to TRBJ2-1; TRBD2 agrees at 15 bases. The CDR3 contains 15 residues. CDR1 and CDR2 (germline): SNHLY, FYNNEI. V gave up 6 bases and J gave up 9 bases; unmatched junction bases: 6. CDR3 sequence (DNA): TGTGCCAGCAGCTACGGGACTAGCGGGGGGTTTGAGCAGTTCTTC. It encodes CASSYGTSGGFEQFF.

The rearrangement links TRBV18 to TRBJ1-1; unclear D gene. CDR3 length: 14 amino acids. Germline assignment: CDR1 KGHSH and CDR2 LQKENI. V lost 6 bases, J lost 5 bases, and 16 bases lay in between. CDR3 in DNA: TGTGCCAGCTCTCAACTTCCAACGGGGACTGAAGCTTTCTTT. Translation: CASSQLPTGTEAFF.

This clone is a singleton in its sample. The J gene is TRBJ1-5, the V gene TRBV3-1 (or the pseudogene TRBV3-2); TRBD1 might be the D (6 bases). The CDR3 runs to 14 residues. CDR1 is LGHDT and CDR2 is YNNKEL in the germline V gene (reference sequence). Trimming took 4 bases from V and 3 from J, leaving 10 bases between them. CDR3 nucleotide sequence: TGTGCCAGCAGCCCACAGGGATTCAATCAGCCCCAGCATTTT. Amino acids: CASSPQGFNQPQHF.

This chain joins TRBV7-2 and TRBJ1-5; 9 nucleotides align to TRBD1. The CDR3 runs 16 residues. The germline V gene encodes CDR1 SGHTA and CDR2 FQGNSA. Trimming took 5 bases from V and 5 from J; bases not matched to a gene: 10. DNA of the CDR3: TGTGCCAGCAGCCTCAAGACCGGGACAGGGTATCAGCCCCAGCATTTT. Protein product: CASSLKTGTGYQPQHF.

The chain combines TRBV6-5 with TRBJ1-2; D gene uncertain. The V end was cut by 1 base, the J end by 2 bases, with 11 bases between. CDR1 and CDR2 from the germline V gene are MNHEY and SVGAGI. This CDR3 has 15 amino acids. The CDR3: CASSYFADLNYGYTF. The CDR3 nucleotides are TGTGCCAGCAGTTACTTTGCGGATCTGAACTATGGCTACACCTTC.

The chain links TRBV11-3 to TRBJ1-2; tentative D call: TRBD1 (5 bases). Germline V gene data show CDR1 as SGHNT and CDR2 as YENEEA. The ends were cut back, 5 bases at V and 4 bases at J, with 14 bases in the middle. The CDR3 loop spans 14 amino acids. CDR3 DNA sequence: TGTGCCAGCAGCCCTGGACAAATTCGCTATGGCTACACCTTC. Protein sequence: CASSPGQIRYGYTF.

This clone was seen a few times. V and J are TRBV6-5 and TRBJ1-2, with D possibly being TRBD1 (6 bases). The CDR3 totals 15 residues. V lost 0 bases, J lost 4 bases, and 12 bases lay in between. From germline, CDR1 is MNHEY and CDR2 SVGAGI. The CDR3 region is CASSYSGGRVYGYTF. CDR3 DNA sequence: TGTGCCAGCAGTTACTCCGGGGGGCGCGTCTATGGCTACACCTTC.

This chain connects TRBV14 to TRBJ1-2, with TRBD1 matching 7 bases. Germline lookup yields CDR1 SGHDN and CDR2 FVKESK. The CDR3 is made up of 14 amino acids. With V trimmed by 1 base and J by 4 bases, 3 bases remained unmatched. CDR3 nucleotide sequence: TGTGCCAGCAGCCAAGTGGACAGGACCTATGGCTACACCTTC. This gives the protein CASSQVDRTYGYTF.

The genes are TRBV5-1 and TRBJ2-3; 11 bases fit TRBD2. Germline assignment: CDR1 SGHRS and CDR2 YFSETQ. The CDR3 has 20 amino acids. V trimming: 2 bases; J trimming: 0 bases; junction bases outside the gene matches: 14. CDR3 nucleotides: TGCGCCAGCAGCTTCGGGCCCTCGCCTAGCGGGGGGATTAGCACAGATACGCAGTATTTT. It yields the protein CASSFGPSPSGGISTDTQYF.

The genes are TRBV13 and TRBJ1-6; TRBD1 agrees at 8 bases. Looked up from germline, CDR1 is PRHDT and CDR2 is FYEKMQ (reference sequence). V lost 0 bases and J lost 10; bases outside the gene matches: 5. This CDR3 is built from 15 residues. The CDR3 spells CASSLGDRVGSPLHF. The CDR3 nucleotides read TGTGCCAGCAGCTTAGGGGACAGGGTAGGCTCACCCCTCCACTTT.

This rearrangement joins TRBV9 to TRBJ2-1; 9 positions agree with TRBD2. The germline gives CDR1 SGDLS, CDR2 YYNGEE. With V trimmed by 1 base and J by 5 bases, 7 bases remained unmatched. The CDR3 is 16 residues long. The CDR3, as DNA: TGTGCCAGCAGCGTAAGCGGGGGGCAACAACACAATGAGCAGTTCTTC. This encodes CASSVSGGQQHNEQFF.

The chain recombines TRBV7-2 with TRBJ1-3, with unresolved D. The CDR3 totals 15 residues. V dropped 1 base and J dropped 0 bases, with 7 bases sitting between them. The germline CDR1 and CDR2 sequences are SGHTA and FQGNSA. The CDR3 region is CASSLVRSSGNTIYF. The CDR3 nucleotides are TGTGCCAGCAGCTTAGTACGGAGCTCTGGAAACACCATATATTTT.